This T cell receptor (beta chain) was captured by sequencing in a study of blood T cell repertoires in COVID-19. On the study more broadly: COVID-19 samples from acute and convalescent phases originated in the United States, Italy and Spain. The analysed material was cDNA or gDNA that came from T cells, B-cell-depleted T cells, or PBMCs.

TCRdb's table, derived via immunoSEQ multiplex PCR, lists solely in-frame clones and lacks some. The data show 370,000 or so clones, roughly 86% seen once. The length of the CDR3 is 16 residues. CDR1 is SGHNT, CDR2 YYREEE, per germline (reference sequence). The V and J ends lost 1 base and 6 bases, in that order; junction bases with no gene match: 9. The rearrangement links TRBV5-4 to TRBJ2-3; 9 bases line up with TRBD2. The sequence derives from a human donor with acute or convalescent COVID-19. The donor label of this sample is uncertain. Input material: peripheral blood. In DNA, the CDR3 is TGTGCCAGCAGCTTGTCGCGGGGGGGCCCCGGGGATACGCAGTATTTT. Translated: CASSLSRGGPGDTQYF.